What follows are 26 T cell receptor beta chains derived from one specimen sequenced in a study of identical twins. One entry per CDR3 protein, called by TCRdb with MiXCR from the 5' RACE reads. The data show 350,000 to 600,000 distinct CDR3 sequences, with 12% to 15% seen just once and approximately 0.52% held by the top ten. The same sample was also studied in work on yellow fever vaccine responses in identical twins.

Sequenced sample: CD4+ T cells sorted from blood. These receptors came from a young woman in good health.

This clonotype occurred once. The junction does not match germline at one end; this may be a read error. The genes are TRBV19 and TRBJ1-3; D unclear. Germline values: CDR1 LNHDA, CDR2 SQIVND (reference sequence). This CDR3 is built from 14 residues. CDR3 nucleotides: TGTGCCAGTAGTTTCGCGCCTTCTGGAAACACCATATGTTTT. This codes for CASSFAPSGNTICF.

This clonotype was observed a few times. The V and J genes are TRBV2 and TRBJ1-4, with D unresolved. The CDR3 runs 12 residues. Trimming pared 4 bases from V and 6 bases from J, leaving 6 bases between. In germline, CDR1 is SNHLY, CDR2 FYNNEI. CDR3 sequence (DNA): TGTGCCAGCAGTGGGGCAGATGAAAAACTGTTTTTT. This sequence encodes CASSGADEKLFF.

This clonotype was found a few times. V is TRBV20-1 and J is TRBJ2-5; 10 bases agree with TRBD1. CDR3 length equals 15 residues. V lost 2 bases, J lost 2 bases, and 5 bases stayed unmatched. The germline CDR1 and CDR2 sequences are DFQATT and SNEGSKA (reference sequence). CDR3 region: CSARPPGQGQETQYF. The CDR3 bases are TGCAGTGCTAGACCACCGGGACAGGGGCAAGAGACCCAGTACTTC.

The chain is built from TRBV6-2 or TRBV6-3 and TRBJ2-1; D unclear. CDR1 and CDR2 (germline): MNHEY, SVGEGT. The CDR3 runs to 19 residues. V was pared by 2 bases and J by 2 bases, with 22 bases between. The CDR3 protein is CASSYIPRGLGPAYNEQFF. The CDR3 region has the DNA TGTGCCAGCAGTTACATCCCCCGAGGTCTGGGTCCCGCCTACAATGAGCAGTTCTTC.

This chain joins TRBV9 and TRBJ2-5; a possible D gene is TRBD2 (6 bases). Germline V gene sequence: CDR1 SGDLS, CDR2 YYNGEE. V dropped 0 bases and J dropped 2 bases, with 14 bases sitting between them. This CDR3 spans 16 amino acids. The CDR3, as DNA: TGTGCCAGCAGCGTAGCGGGGGTGCGGGGTCAAGAGACCCAGTACTTC. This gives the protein CASSVAGVRGQETQYF.

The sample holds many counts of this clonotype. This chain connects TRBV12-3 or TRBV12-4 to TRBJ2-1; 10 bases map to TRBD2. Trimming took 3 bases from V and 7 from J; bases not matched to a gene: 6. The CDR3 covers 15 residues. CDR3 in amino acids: CASSFRAGGGNEQFF. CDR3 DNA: TGTGCCAGCAGTTTTCGAGCGGGAGGGGGGAATGAGCAGTTCTTC.

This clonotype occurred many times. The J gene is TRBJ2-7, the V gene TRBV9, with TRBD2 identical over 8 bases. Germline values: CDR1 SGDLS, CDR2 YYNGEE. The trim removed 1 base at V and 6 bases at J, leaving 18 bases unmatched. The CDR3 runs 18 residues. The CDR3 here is CASSVPPLRTSRTCEQYF. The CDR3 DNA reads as TGTGCCAGCAGCGTACCGCCCCTGCGGACTAGCCGTACCTGCGAGCAGTACTTC.

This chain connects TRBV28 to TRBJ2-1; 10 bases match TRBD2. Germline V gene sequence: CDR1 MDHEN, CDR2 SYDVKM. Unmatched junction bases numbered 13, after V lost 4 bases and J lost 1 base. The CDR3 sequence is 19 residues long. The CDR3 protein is CASSSSGSTGFGSYNEQFF. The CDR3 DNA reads TGTGCCAGCAGTTCTAGCGGGAGCACGGGGTTTGGGTCCTACAATGAGCAGTTCTTC.

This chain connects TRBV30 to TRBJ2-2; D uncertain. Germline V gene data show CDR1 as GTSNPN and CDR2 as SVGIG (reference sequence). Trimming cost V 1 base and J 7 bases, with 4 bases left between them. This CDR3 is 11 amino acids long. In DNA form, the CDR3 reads TGTGCCTGGAGTGGGCTCGGGGAGCTGTTTTTT. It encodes CAWSGLGELFF.

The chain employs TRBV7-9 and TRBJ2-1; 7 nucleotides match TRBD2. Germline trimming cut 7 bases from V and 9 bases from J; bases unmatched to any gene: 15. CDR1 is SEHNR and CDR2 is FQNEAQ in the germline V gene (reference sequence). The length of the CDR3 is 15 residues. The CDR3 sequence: CASNFLGGSNGEQFF. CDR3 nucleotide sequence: TGTGCCAGCAATTTCTTGGGCGGGAGTAATGGTGAGCAGTTCTTC.

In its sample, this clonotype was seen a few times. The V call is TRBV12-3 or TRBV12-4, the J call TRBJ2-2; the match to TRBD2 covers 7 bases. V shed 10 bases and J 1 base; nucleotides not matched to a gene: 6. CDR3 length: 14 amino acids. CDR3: CATRQRGNTGELFF. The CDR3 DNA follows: TGTGCCACCAGGCAGCGGGGGAACACCGGGGAGCTGTTTTTT.

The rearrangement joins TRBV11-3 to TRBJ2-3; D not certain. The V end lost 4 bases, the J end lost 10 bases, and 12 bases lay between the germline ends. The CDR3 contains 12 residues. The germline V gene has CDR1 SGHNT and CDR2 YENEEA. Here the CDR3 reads CASSSARSPQYF. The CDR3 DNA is TGTGCCAGCAGCTCCGCTCGCTCTCCGCAGTATTTT.

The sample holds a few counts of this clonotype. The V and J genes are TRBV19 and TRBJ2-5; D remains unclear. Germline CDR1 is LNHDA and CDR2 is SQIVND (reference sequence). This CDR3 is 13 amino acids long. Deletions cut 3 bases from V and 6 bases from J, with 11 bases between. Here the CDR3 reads CASSMERLQTQYF. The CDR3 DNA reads TGTGCCAGTAGTATGGAAAGGTTGCAGACCCAGTACTTC.

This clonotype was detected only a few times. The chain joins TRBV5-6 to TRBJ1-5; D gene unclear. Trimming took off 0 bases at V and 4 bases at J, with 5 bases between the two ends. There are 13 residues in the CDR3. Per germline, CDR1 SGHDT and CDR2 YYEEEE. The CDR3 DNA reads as TGTGCCAGCAGCTTGGGTTGGAATCAGCCCCAGCATTTT. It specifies CASSLGWNQPQHF.

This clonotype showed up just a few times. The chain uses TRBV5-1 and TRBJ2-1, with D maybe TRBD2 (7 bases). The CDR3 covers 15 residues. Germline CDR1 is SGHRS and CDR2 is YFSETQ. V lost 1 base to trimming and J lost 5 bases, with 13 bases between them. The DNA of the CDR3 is TGCGCCAGCAGCTTGTCTGGCGGGGGCCACAATGAGCAGTTCTTC. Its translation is CASSLSGGGHNEQFF.

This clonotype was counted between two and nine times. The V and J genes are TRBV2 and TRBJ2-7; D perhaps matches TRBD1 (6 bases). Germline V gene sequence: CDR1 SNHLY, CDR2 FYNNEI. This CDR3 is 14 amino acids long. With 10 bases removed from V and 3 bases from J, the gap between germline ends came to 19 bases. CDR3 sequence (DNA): TGTGCCACCGCTGAGCAAGGGGGTGGCTACGAGCAGTACTTC. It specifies CATAEQGGGYEQYF.

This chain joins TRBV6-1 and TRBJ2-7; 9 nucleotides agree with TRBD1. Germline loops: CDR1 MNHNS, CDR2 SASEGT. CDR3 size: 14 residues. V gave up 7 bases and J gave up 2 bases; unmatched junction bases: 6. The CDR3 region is CASTSRDRAYEQYF. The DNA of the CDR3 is TGTGCCAGCACCTCCCGGGACAGGGCCTACGAGCAGTACTTC.

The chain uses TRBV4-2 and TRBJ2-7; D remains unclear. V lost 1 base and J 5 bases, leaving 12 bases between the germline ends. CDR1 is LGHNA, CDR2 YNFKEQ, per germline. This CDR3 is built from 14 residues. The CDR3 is CASSQVVSGDEQYF. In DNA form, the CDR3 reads TGTGCCAGCAGCCAAGTTGTGTCCGGCGACGAGCAGTACTTC.

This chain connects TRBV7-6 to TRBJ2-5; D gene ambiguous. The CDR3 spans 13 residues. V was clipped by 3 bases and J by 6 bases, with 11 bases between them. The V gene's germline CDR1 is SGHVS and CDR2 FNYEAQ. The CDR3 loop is CASSFSLMKTQYF. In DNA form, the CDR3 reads TGTGCCAGCAGCTTCTCGCTGATGAAGACCCAGTACTTC.

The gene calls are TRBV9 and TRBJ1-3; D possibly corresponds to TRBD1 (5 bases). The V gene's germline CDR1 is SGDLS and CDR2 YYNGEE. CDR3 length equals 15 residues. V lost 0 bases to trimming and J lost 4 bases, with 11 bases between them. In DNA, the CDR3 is TGTGCCAGCAGCGTAGACCCGGGGACCGGAAACACCATATATTTT. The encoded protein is CASSVDPGTGNTIYF.

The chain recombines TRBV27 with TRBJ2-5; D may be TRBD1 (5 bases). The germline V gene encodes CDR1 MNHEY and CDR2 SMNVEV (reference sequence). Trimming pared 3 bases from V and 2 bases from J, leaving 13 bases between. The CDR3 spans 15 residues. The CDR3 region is CASSFYRSPQETQYF. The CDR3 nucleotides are TGTGCCAGCAGTTTTTACAGGTCACCGCAAGAGACCCAGTACTTC.

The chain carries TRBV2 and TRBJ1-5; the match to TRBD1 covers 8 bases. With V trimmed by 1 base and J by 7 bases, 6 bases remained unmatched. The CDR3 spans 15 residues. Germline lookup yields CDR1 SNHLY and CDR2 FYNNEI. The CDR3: CASSEETGVSQPQHF. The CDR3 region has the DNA TGTGCCAGCAGTGAAGAGACAGGGGTGTCGCAGCCCCAGCATTTT.

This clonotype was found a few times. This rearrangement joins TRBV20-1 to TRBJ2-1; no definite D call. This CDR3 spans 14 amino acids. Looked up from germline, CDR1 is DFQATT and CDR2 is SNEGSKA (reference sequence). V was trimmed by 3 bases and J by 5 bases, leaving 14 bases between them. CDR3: CSARKRTVNNEQFF. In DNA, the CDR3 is TGCAGTGCTAGGAAGAGGACGGTTAACAATGAGCAGTTCTTC.

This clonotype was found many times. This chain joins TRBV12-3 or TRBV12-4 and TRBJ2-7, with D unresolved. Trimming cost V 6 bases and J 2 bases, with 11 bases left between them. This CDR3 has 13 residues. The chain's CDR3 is CASRSGVTYEQYF. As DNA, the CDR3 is TGTGCCAGCAGGTCAGGCGTTACCTACGAGCAGTACTTC.

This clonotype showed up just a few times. The CDR3 region is CASSSPGQRAQYF. The CDR3 DNA sequence: TGTGCCAGCAGTTCGCCGGGACAAAGAGCGCAGTATTTT. The chain has TRBV28 and TRBJ2-3; a weak D match, TRBD1 (6 bases). The CDR3 totals 13 residues. CDR1 and CDR2 from the germline V gene are MDHEN and SYDVKM. The V end lost 4 bases, the J end lost 10 bases, and 15 bases lay between the germline ends.

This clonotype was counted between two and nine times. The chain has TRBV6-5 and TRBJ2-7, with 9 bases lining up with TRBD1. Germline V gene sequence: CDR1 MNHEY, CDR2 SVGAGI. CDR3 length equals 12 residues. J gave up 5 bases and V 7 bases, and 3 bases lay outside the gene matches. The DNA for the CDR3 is TGTGCCAGCACCCGGACAGGGGACGAGCAGTACTTC. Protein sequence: CASTRTGDEQYF.